This TCR beta chain was sequenced in a study of T cell responses to AZD1222 COVID-19 vaccine. Study results and limitations: The breadth and depth of Spike-specific TCRs increased once two AZD1222 doses had been given. Repertoires were sampled only after the peak T cell response. There were mostly white British donors and more females than males, and clonal diversity was possibly underestimated. Reportedly, nearly half the spike-specific TCRs target unmutated variant regions.

Data came from immunoSEQ multiplex PCR; TCRdb stores just in-frame clones and leaves some out. Of approximately 130,000 clones in the sample, about 93% were seen once. As to this clone: Its antigen is still unknown.

There are 14 residues in the CDR3. Germline CDR1 MNHEY, CDR2 SVGEGT. The J segment lost 6 bases and the V segment lost 6 bases, leaving 7 bases of the junction unmatched. This sample comprised peripheral blood, obtained 28 days after the second dose of the MenACWY control vaccine. The TCR sequence derives from an adult who received the MenACWY meningococcal vaccine as a control. The chain carries TRBV6-2 or TRBV6-3 and TRBJ2-1; 8 positions agree with TRBD2. CDR3 residues: CASSLDAGGNEQFF. The DNA for the CDR3 is TGTGCCAGCAGCCTTGATGCGGGGGGCAATGAGCAGTTCTTC.